These T cell receptor beta chains were read from a single sample in a study of blood T cell repertoires in COVID-19. Only in-frame clones appear in the TCRdb table, and some are missing; sequencing was by immunoSEQ multiplex PCR. The data contain 140,000 to 150,000 clones, 65% to 85% of them singletons. Sequencing used PBMCs or T cells enriched from blood (not recorded which). These TCRs come from a woman aged 45-59 years who had been exposed to COVID-19. CDR3s include the opening cysteine and the closing phenylalanine or tryptophan. The D gene is left open where the match is weak. A clone size is listed for some rows: how often the clone was seen (once, few, many), or a class if it is expanded.

len	j_gene	abundance	d_gene	v_gene	CDR3aa	CDR3nt
14	TRBJ2-5	once	.	TRBV27	CASSPGQNQETQYF	TGTGCCAGCAGCCCCGGACAGAACCAAGAGACCCAGTACTTC
15	TRBJ2-7	.	.	TRBV4-3	CASSQVAGGSYEQYF	TGCGCCAGCAGCCAAGTGGCGGGCGGATCCTACGAGCAGTACTTC
16	TRBJ2-5	.	TRBD1	TRBV4-1	CASSHLGQGGEETQYF	TGCGCCAGCAGCCACTTGGGACAGGGTGGGGAAGAGACCCAGTACTTC
14	TRBJ2-7	.	TRBD2	TRBV9	CASSVGPAGREQYF	TGTGCCAGCAGCGTAGGGCCAGCGGGGAGGGAGCAGTACTTC
14	TRBJ2-2	.	.	TRBV19	CASSQRANTGELFF	TGTGCCAGTAGTCAGCGGGCGAACACCGGGGAGCTGTTTTTT
14	TRBJ2-5	.	TRBD1	TRBV5-1	CASSPRDRQETQYF	TGCGCCAGCAGCCCCCGGGACAGACAAGAGACCCAGTACTTC
19	TRBJ1-5	.	.	TRBV19	CASSIDPLPRGGGAQPQHF	TGTGCCAGTAGTATAGATCCCCTCCCCCGGGGCGGGGGCGCTCAGCCCCAGCATTTT
14	TRBJ2-7	.	TRBD2	TRBV27	CASKLAGVVGEQYF	TGTGCCAGCAAGCTAGCGGGAGTAGTGGGTGAGCAGTACTTC
17	TRBJ1-6	.	TRBD1	TRBV7-2	CASSTRPTGGYNSPLHF	TGTGCCAGCAGCACGCGTCCCACAGGGGGTTATAATTCACCCCTCCACTTT
12	TRBJ2-1	.	.	TRBV19	CASSGASDEQFF	TGTGCCAGTAGTGGGGCCTCTGATGAGCAGTTCTTC
15	TRBJ2-1	few	.	TRBV5-5	CASSLAGDRNNEQFF	TGTGCCAGCAGCTTGGCCGGCGACAGGAACAATGAGCAGTTCTTC
13	TRBJ1-1	.	.	TRBV5-5	CASSLAGNTEAFF	TGTGCCAGCAGCTTGGCGGGGAACACTGAAGCTTTCTTT
17	TRBJ2-3	.	TRBD1	TRBV24-1	CATSGDRIRPSTDTQYF	TGTGCCACCAGTGGGGACAGGATTCGGCCTAGCACAGATACGCAGTATTTT
17	TRBJ2-7	.	TRBD2	TRBV5-1	CASSPGGTSGVSYEQYF	TGCGCCAGCAGCCCGGGGGGTACTAGCGGGGTCTCCTACGAGCAGTACTTC
14	TRBJ2-5	.	TRBD2	TRBV7-2	CASSRTSGTETQYF	TGTGCCAGCAGCCGGACTAGCGGGACGGAGACCCAGTACTTC
15	TRBJ2-6	.	.	TRBV5-5	CASSLGGPGANVLTF	TGTGCCAGCAGCTTGGGGGGCCCTGGGGCCAACGTCCTGACTTTC
12	TRBJ2-1	.	.	TRBV6-5	CASSQAQNEQFF	TGTGCCAGCAGCCAGGCTCAGAATGAGCAGTTCTTC
19	TRBJ2-1	.	TRBD1	TRBV5-1	CASSSIWGDRVSSYNEQFF	TGCGCCAGCAGCTCGATCTGGGGGGACAGGGTAAGCTCCTACAATGAGCAGTTCTTC
18	TRBJ2-3	.	TRBD1	TRBV2	CASSDPGSGQQSTDTQYF	TGTGCCAGCAGTGACCCCGGCTCGGGACAGCAGAGCACAGATACGCAGTATTTT
15	TRBJ1-2	.	.	TRBV27	CASSLSSGIPVGYTF	TGTGCCAGCAGTTTATCATCGGGTATACCAGTCGGCTACACCTTC
15	TRBJ1-4	.	.	TRBV6-1	CASSEPRGFGEKLFF	TGTGCCAGCAGTGAACCACGGGGGTTTGGGGAAAAACTGTTTTTT
15	TRBJ2-4	.	TRBD2	TRBV29-1	CSVDPTSGRGDIQYF	TGCAGCGTTGACCCGACTAGCGGGAGAGGTGACATTCAGTACTTC
15	TRBJ1-2	.	TRBD1	TRBV7-9	CASSLRLTGVDGYTF	TGTGCCAGCAGCTTACGGCTCACAGGGGTTGATGGCTACACCTTC
14	TRBJ1-6	.	.	TRBV9	CASSVRTDGSPLHF	TGTGCCAGCAGCGTAAGGACTGACGGTTCACCCCTCCACTTT
15	TRBJ1-4	.	.	TRBV27	CASTKDGRGREKLFF	TGTGCCAGCACCAAAGACGGACGGGGAAGGGAAAAACTGTTTTTT
18	TRBJ2-1	.	TRBD2	TRBV7-8	CASSRGGTRTSSYNEQFF	TGTGCCAGCAGCCGAGGTGGGACTAGGACAAGCTCCTACAATGAGCAGTTCTTC
16	TRBJ1-2	.	TRBD1	TRBV9	CASSVDRTGANYGYTF	TGTGCCAGCAGCGTAGACCGGACAGGGGCTAACTATGGCTACACCTTC
14	TRBJ2-3	.	TRBD2	TRBV7-2	CASSLLAGSDTQYF	TGTGCCAGCAGCTTACTAGCGGGCTCAGATACGCAGTATTTT
17	TRBJ2-1	few	TRBD2	TRBV4-1	CASSRSIAGVSYNEQFF	TGCGCCAGCAGCCGGTCGATAGCGGGCGTTTCCTACAATGAGCAGTTCTTC
17	TRBJ2-1	.	TRBD1	TRBV10-1	CASSEWAGGARDNEQFF	TGCGCCAGCAGTGAGTGGGCAGGGGGCGCGCGGGACAATGAGCAGTTCTTC
13	TRBJ2-3	.	.	TRBV19	CASRNGGTDTQYF	TGTGCCAGTAGAAACGGAGGCACAGATACGCAGTATTTT
13	TRBJ1-2	.	.	TRBV4-1	CASSQEEGNGYTF	TGCGCCAGCAGCCAAGAAGAGGGCAATGGCTACACCTTC
16	TRBJ2-1	.	TRBD2	TRBV5-6	CASSLAGGGTHNEQFF	TGTGCCAGCAGCTTGGCCGGGGGGGGCACTCACAATGAGCAGTTCTTC
15	TRBJ2-2	few	TRBD1	TRBV2	CASSDWTGDTGELFF	TGTGCCAGCAGTGACTGGACAGGGGACACCGGGGAGCTGTTTTTT
15	TRBJ2-7	few	TRBD2	TRBV5-4	CASGGLAGGRHEQYF	TGTGCCAGCGGCGGCCTAGCGGGAGGCCGCCACGAGCAGTACTTC
15	TRBJ1-2	few	TRBD1	TRBV10-1	CASSAETGSQSGYTF	TGCGCCAGCAGTGCCGAGACAGGGAGTCAGAGCGGCTACACCTTC
13	TRBJ1-5	.	TRBD1	TRBV19	CASRDRVNQPQHF	TGTGCCAGTAGAGACAGGGTCAATCAGCCCCAGCATTTT
13	TRBJ1-3	.	TRBD1	TRBV30	CAQRTGSGNTIYF	TGTGCCCAACGGACAGGGTCAGGAAACACCATATATTTT
13	TRBJ1-2	.	.	TRBV3-1/TRBV3-2	CASSHQGNYGYTF	TGTGCCAGCAGCCATCAGGGAAACTATGGCTACACCTTC
15	TRBJ1-5	.	.	TRBV6-1	CASSESQGEGQPQHF	TGTGCCAGCAGTGAATCCCAAGGTGAGGGTCAGCCCCAGCATTTT
18	TRBJ1-6	.	.	TRBV5-6	CASSSTARRSSYNSPLHF	TGTGCCAGCAGCTCTACGGCTAGGAGGAGCTCCTATAATTCACCCCTCCACTTT
19	TRBJ2-6	.	.	TRBV7-2	CASSSGGGLIGSGANVLTF	TGTGCCAGCAGCTCCGGGGGTGGTTTGATAGGGTCTGGGGCCAACGTCCTGACTTTC
19	TRBJ2-6	once	TRBD1	TRBV4-1	CASSQDSQGAFSGANVLTF	TGCGCCAGCAGCCAAGATTCCCAGGGGGCCTTTTCTGGGGCCAACGTCCTGACTTTC
13	TRBJ2-3	.	TRBD2	TRBV10-1	CASSASPREGRHF	TGCGCCAGCAGTGCATCCCCCCGGGAGGGCAGACATTTT
15	TRBJ2-1	.	.	TRBV19	CASSRPRLNYNEQFF	TGTGCCAGTAGCCGGCCGAGACTAAACTACAATGAGCAGTTCTTC
13	TRBJ1-1	.	.	TRBV15	CATSPRAYLEAFF	TGTGCCACCAGCCCCCGAGCTTATTTAGAAGCTTTCTTT
13	TRBJ2-1	.	TRBD2	TRBV29-1	CSVEGGSVNEQFF	TGCAGCGTTGAAGGCGGGAGCGTCAATGAGCAGTTCTTC
15	TRBJ1-3	.	TRBD1	TRBV7-2	CASRDRGSSGNTIYF	TGTGCCAGTCGGGACAGGGGATCCTCTGGAAACACCATATATTTT
17	TRBJ1-5	.	.	TRBV7-6	CASSLDAGKRGNQPQHF	TGTGCCAGCAGCTTAGATGCAGGGAAAAGGGGTAATCAGCCCCAGCATTTT
15	TRBJ1-4	few	.	TRBV7-8	CASTVRRTQNEKLFF	TGTGCCAGCACTGTGCGCCGGACACAAAATGAAAAACTGTTTTTT
15	TRBJ2-3	.	TRBD2	TRBV5-1	CASSFSTSSTDTQYF	TGCGCCAGCAGCTTTTCGACTAGCAGCACAGATACGCAGTATTTT
13	TRBJ1-2	.	.	TRBV30	CALSIQGRYGYTF	TGTGCCCTTTCTATCCAGGGGCGGTATGGCTACACCTTC
16	TRBJ2-1	.	TRBD2	TRBV5-6	CASSKRTSGKNNEQFF	TGTGCCAGCAGCAAAAGGACTAGCGGGAAAAACAATGAGCAGTTCTTC
16	TRBJ1-6	many	.	TRBV25-1	CASSEGLSPSHSPLHF	TGTGCCAGCAGTGAAGGGCTAAGTCCTTCACATTCACCCCTCCACTTT